This TCR beta chain emerged from a study of T cells expressing NK-cell markers. Looking at the study overall: Among the eight sequenced donors, seven tested HCMV-seropositive and one tested seronegative. The study, taken as a whole, reports: Each of over 5 donors carried dominant NKG2C+ clonotypes accounting for about 1.0-7.0% of CD8+ T cells.

TCRdb reprocessed the 5' RACE reads and stores each CDR3 protein as one record, lacking DNA. The table gives about 460,000 distinct CDR3 sequences; the top ten clones make up 1.4% to 1.5% of it. About this clonotype itself: The antigen is undetermined.

The CDR3 runs to 14 residues. The specimen sequenced was blood T cells: a sorted CD56 or NKG2C T cell subset, CD4+ or CD8+ T cells, or bulk PBMC T cells (not recorded which). The receptor was isolated from a woman aged 50 to 60 in good health. The V and J genes are TRBV12-3 or TRBV12-4 and TRBJ1-6. CDR3 residues: CASSLTGRNSPLHF.